These T cell receptor beta chains were read from a single sample in a study of regulatory T cells in long-lasting Graves disease. Each CDR3 protein is one row after TCRdb ran MiXCR on the multiplex PCR reads. The sample includes over 350,000 distinct CDR3 sequences, 15% of them seen just once. This same sample was also taken into another study, of T cells in Graves' hyperthyroidism and ophthalmopathy.

The starting material was peripheral blood mononuclear cells (PBMCs), obtained at new diagnosis, from a patient treated with antithyroid drugs. The receptors were sampled from a woman between 35 and 50 years old with Graves disease. Each CDR3 is given with its conserved first and last residue. Fields, in order: clone size, CDR3 length, J gene, V gene, D gene, CDR3 protein, CDR3 DNA. A D gene is named only where the DNA matches it firmly. Some rows have no size entry. The others give once, few or many, or a class for an expanded clone.

many	17	TRBJ2-3	TRBV13	TRBD2	CASSPYGASGATDTQYF	TGTGCCAGCAGCCCTTATGGGGCTAGCGGAGCCACAGATACGCAGTATTTT
many	13	TRBJ2-7	TRBV11-3	TRBD1	CASSWTGRYEQYF	TGTGCCAGCAGTTGGACAGGGCGCTACGAGCAGTACTTC
many	17	TRBJ2-2	TRBV10-1	TRBD2	CASSGLADYANTGELFF	TGCGCCAGCAGTGGACTAGCGGATTACGCGAACACCGGGGAGCTGTTTTTT
few	14	TRBJ2-2	TRBV9	-	CASSAIGQPGELFF	TGTGCCAGCAGCGCCATCGGACAGCCCGGGGAGCTGTTTTTT
many	15	TRBJ2-1	TRBV28	-	CASSSGDSSYNEQFF	TGTGCCAGCAGTTCAGGGGACTCCTCCTACAATGAGCAGTTCTTC
many	11	TRBJ1-4	TRBV20-1	-	CSVWTNEKLFF	TGCAGTGTTTGGACTAATGAAAAACTGTTTTTT
few	13	TRBJ2-3	TRBV20-1	-	CSAPLAITDTQYF	TGCAGTGCTCCTCTGGCTATCACAGATACGCAGTATTTT
many	13	TRBJ1-1	TRBV2	-	CASSYDGHTEAFF	TGTGCCAGCAGCTACGACGGCCACACTGAAGCTTTCTTT
few	15	TRBJ2-7	TRBV4-3	TRBD2	CASSQDGGTSVEQYF	TGCGCCAGCAGCCAGGATGGAGGGACTAGCGTCGAGCAGTACTTC
-	17	TRBJ2-5	TRBV7-8	TRBD1	CASSGWNGQAAQETQYF	TGTGCCAGCAGCGGATGGAATGGACAGGCCGCCCAAGAGACCCAGTACTTC
-	14	TRBJ1-2	TRBV20-1	TRBD1	CSAAEYRGRIFYTF	TGCAGTGCTGCGGAATACAGGGGGCGCATTTTCTACACCTTC
-	16	TRBJ1-6	TRBV3-1	-	CASSQAGAIYNSPLHF	TGTGCCAGCAGCCAAGCAGGGGCTATTTATAATTCACCCCTCCACTTT
many	14	TRBJ2-7	TRBV12-3/TRBV12-4	-	CASSLGRVVYEQYF	TGTGCCAGCAGTTTAGGTAGGGTGGTGTACGAGCAGTACTTC
-	16	TRBJ2-7	TRBV11-3	-	CASSLDPPRQDHEQYF	TGTGCCAGCAGCTTAGACCCACCGCGACAGGACCACGAGCAGTACTTC
many	17	TRBJ2-1	TRBV3-1	-	CASSLRSFGAAYNEQFF	TGTGCCAGCAGCCTTAGGTCGTTTGGCGCCGCCTACAATGAGCAGTTCTTC
many	16	TRBJ2-2	TRBV6-2/TRBV6-3	-	CASRRDNPLDTGELFF	TGTGCCAGCCGGCGGGACAACCCTTTGGACACCGGGGAGCTGTTTTTT
-	14	TRBJ2-5	TRBV9	-	CASSVGGIQETQYF	TGTGCCAGCAGCGTAGGGGGGATCCAAGAGACCCAGTACTTC
many	16	TRBJ2-7	TRBV20-1	-	CSARLLGQGPSYEQYF	TGCAGTGCTAGACTCCTGGGCCAGGGTCCCTCCTACGAGCAGTACTTC
many	16	TRBJ2-3	TRBV28	-	CASSPQDRTSTDTQYF	TGTGCCAGCAGTCCCCAAGACAGGACTAGCACAGATACGCAGTATTTT
many	14	TRBJ2-3	TRBV5-6	-	CASSLASETDTQYF	TGTGCCAGCAGCTTGGCTAGCGAGACAGATACGCAGTATTTT
many	15	TRBJ2-7	TRBV28	-	CASSLLRPRFYEQYF	TGTGCCAGCAGTTTACTGCGTCCTAGGTTTTACGAGCAGTACTTC
-	13	TRBJ1-5	TRBV28	-	CASSSSLKMPQHF	TGTGCCAGCAGTTCCTCTCTGAAGATGCCCCAGCATTTT
few	15	TRBJ2-7	TRBV6-1	TRBD1	CASSVSGQGGYEQYF	TGTGCCAGCAGTGTTTCGGGACAGGGTGGCTACGAGCAGTACTTC
many	16	TRBJ1-6	TRBV11-2	TRBD1	CASSPWTGGENSPLHF	TGTGCCAGCAGCCCATGGACAGGGGGCGAAAATTCACCCCTCCACTTT
many	16	TRBJ2-2	TRBV10-3	-	CAISESVGANTGELFF	TGTGCCATCAGTGAGTCGGTGGGGGCTAACACCGGGGAGCTGTTTTTT
-	12	TRBJ1-6	TRBV20-1	-	CSASSGPRALHF	TGCAGTGCTAGTTCAGGGCCCAGGGCCCTCCACTTT
few	15	TRBJ2-3	TRBV28	-	CASSSLGGFKPGEYF	TGTGCCAGCAGTTCCCTAGGGGGTTTCAAGCCTGGGGAGTATTTT
many	14	TRBJ2-7	TRBV11-3	-	CASSLVGRFNEQYF	TGTGCCAGCAGCTTGGTCGGGCGCTTCAACGAGCAGTACTTC
-	13	TRBJ1-3	TRBV18	-	CASSPRASDTIYF	TGTGCCAGCTCACCCCGGGCCTCGGACACCATATATTTT
many	15	TRBJ2-1	TRBV2	-	CASSRDPSSYNEQFF	TGTGCCAGCAGTCGGGACCCAAGCTCCTACAATGAGCAGTTCTTC
-	13	TRBJ2-5	TRBV5-4	-	CASSFQGKETQYF	TGTGCCAGCAGCTTCCAGGGAAAAGAGACCCAGTACTTC
many	17	TRBJ2-1	TRBV28	TRBD1	CASSLPPDRAIYNEQFF	TGTGCCAGCAGTTTGCCTCCGGACAGGGCCATCTACAATGAGCAGTTCTTC
many	16	TRBJ2-2	TRBV6-5	-	CASSYSRFPATGELFF	TGTGCCAGCAGTTACTCGAGGTTCCCGGCGACCGGGGAGCTGTTTTTT
few	14	TRBJ1-1	TRBV12-3/TRBV12-4	TRBD1	CASSSRDRDAEAFF	TGTGCCAGCAGCTCCCGGGACAGGGACGCTGAAGCTTTCTTT
-	18	TRBJ2-1	TRBV27	TRBD2	CASSLSTSYSSSYNEQFF	TGTGCCAGCAGTTTATCGACTAGCTACTCCAGCTCCTACAATGAGCAGTTCTTC
many	14	TRBJ2-7	TRBV20-1	-	CSIKPPGDSPEQYF	TGCAGTATCAAACCGCCCGGGGACTCCCCCGAGCAGTACTTC
many	18	TRBJ2-1	TRBV12-3/TRBV12-4	-	CASSLITTGEGRNNEQFF	TGTGCCAGCAGTTTAATCACAACGGGAGAGGGGAGGAACAATGAGCAGTTCTTC
many	12	TRBJ2-5	TRBV20-1	-	CSAPSYQETQYF	TGCAGTGCCCCTAGCTACCAAGAGACCCAGTACTTC
many	15	TRBJ2-7	TRBV20-1	TRBD2	CSAREGLAGAYEQYF	TGCAGTGCTAGAGAGGGTCTAGCGGGAGCCTACGAGCAGTACTTC
few	16	TRBJ1-1	TRBV11-3	-	CASSLDLRLLNTEAFF	TGTGCCAGCAGCTTAGATCTACGTCTCTTGAACACTGAAGCTTTCTTT
many	14	TRBJ2-5	TRBV2	-	CASRTTLGSKTQYF	TGTGCCAGCAGGACTACCTTGGGTTCGAAGACCCAGTACTTC
many	16	TRBJ2-3	TRBV28	TRBD2	CASSPWSRDYTDTQYF	TGTGCCAGCAGTCCGTGGTCCCGGGACTACACAGATACGCAGTATTTT
few	15	TRBJ2-7	TRBV7-6	-	CASSLTGSESYEQYF	TGTGCCAGCAGCTTAACCGGGAGTGAGTCCTACGAGCAGTACTTC
many	16	TRBJ2-7	TRBV3-1	TRBD2	CASSPSMGTSSYEQYF	TGTGCCAGCAGCCCCTCGATGGGGACTAGCTCCTACGAGCAGTACTTC